This TCR beta chain was obtained from a study of glioma-infiltrating T cells after dendritic cell vaccination (TCRdb year 2016). For the wider study: The cohort included roughly 15 glioblastoma patients drawn from Phase I and II dendritic cell vaccination trials, of whom 9 were newly diagnosed and 6 had recurrent disease. Between the early 2000s and the early 2010s, patients were given autologous tumor lysate-pulsed dendritic cell vaccination. The vaccine was prepared from monocyte-derived dendritic cells that were cultured for seven days with IL-4 and GM-CSF and then pulsed overnight with autologous tumor lysate. Three intradermal dendritic cell vaccine injections were administered to patients at biweekly intervals in the arm below the axilla. In glioblastoma patients vaccinated with dendritic cells, deep sequencing of TCR beta CDR3 regions served to measure the amount of tumor-infiltrating lymphocytes and to compare repertoires between tumor and blood. Survival after dendritic cell vaccination was correlated with TCR sequencing metrics such as TIL content and the overlap between tumor and blood repertoires.

Here is what the overall study found, with its caveats: After dendritic cell vaccination, a higher estimated pretreatment TIL content predicted longer time to progression and longer overall survival. The cohort was small and heterogeneous, with few patients having full blood and tumor sets and even fewer initial-recurrent tumor pairs. The TCR overlap response model with three groups was called speculative and said to need prospective validation. No direct relationship between TCR clonality and survival was found, suggesting a diverse polyclonal response may matter.

TCRB CDR3 regions were amplified from 2 to 2.5 ug genomic DNA, or all available DNA if less, using the immunoSEQ assay. The multiplex PCR employed 60 forward primers targeting TCR V beta segments and 13 reverse primers targeting J beta segments. To estimate the number of reads per starting template, synthetic control templates were added to each sample at limiting dilution. The Illumina HiSeq System generated sequencing reads of 87 bp. On the authors' methods: PCR and sequencing errors were removed by merging closely related sequences with a nearest neighbor algorithm. TCR overlap was measured as the percentage of unique tumor TCR beta sequences also present in the same patient's peripheral blood. The source is immuneACCESS, and TCRdb retained only in-frame sequences with V and J called. Part of the clones is not carried over; for the studies checked, unresolved V genes explain less than half of this, and the remainder is unexplained. That table is the source of V, J and clone size, and D and trimming were worked out from the DNA. The table for this sample lists 70,000 to 90,000 clones; around 86% of them were counted only once. Less than 7.5% of the sample lies in the top ten.

With regard to this clone: The antigen this receptor binds is unknown. No much larger clone is present one base from it, and per-base qualities are unavailable.

The CDR3 measures 15 amino acids from cysteine to phenylalanine. Of the read, only the CDR3 DNA is kept; its 45 bases are in frame from base 1. Via the germline V gene, CDR1 is MNHNS and CDR2 SASEGT. V is clipped by 4 bases and J by 4 bases, and the sequence between their germline boundaries is 17 bases long. Read against the paper, the sample's time point label means: after dendritic cell vaccination, including at tumor progression/relapse. Patients were selected on the basis of adequate residual fresh-frozen tumor tissue and more than two years of available survival data. Although molecular status otherwise differed among the glioblastoma patients, no patient had an isocitrate dehydrogenase mutation. PBMC were collected before vaccination, two weeks after the third vaccination, and at tumor progression if tumor progression occurred. The Qiagen DNeasy Blood extraction Kit was used for extraction of genomic DNA.

This specimen was blood, taken after dendritic cell vaccination. The sequence came from a human donor with glioblastoma. The sequence joins TRBV6-1 to TRBJ2-7, with the D gene not clear enough to name. In nucleotide form, the sequence is TGTGCCAGCAGTGTGGGTCGCGAGGTTACGTACGAGCAGTACTTC. Its product reads: CASSVGREVTYEQYF.